This T cell receptor (beta chain) was captured by sequencing in a study of cytomegalovirus exposure and HLA in healthy donors (dated by TCRdb to between 2016 and 2019). Regarding the research as a whole: In an earlier analysis of 587 of the donors, 250 to 350 Gb of sequence data and just under 120 million unique TCR beta sequences from 180 million or so T cells were reported. A later genetic analysis took genome-wide SNP genotypes for about 65% of the roughly 670 donors and used that subset as a discovery cohort. Among the roughly 400 genotyped donors, approximately 76% belonged to the genetic ancestry cluster associated with self-reported Caucasian donors. All discovery cohort repertoires had been generated on a single sequencing platform. On average, 235,054 unique TCR beta nucleotide sequences were sequenced per donor among 300 to 500 genotyped donors of the cohort, with roughly 19% of those sequences being non-productive. An early release covering roughly 640 HLA-typed donors comprised 300 to 350 gigabases of sequencing data and around 80 million unique TCR sequences. To study patterns of TCR occurrence, a later analysis re-analyzed previously published TCR beta repertoires from 700 or so donors and added high-resolution HLA genotyping. An earlier analysis of approximately 500 of the donors applied high-throughput TCR beta sequencing to assess whether each TCR beta V gene segment acted as functional or pseudogenic. Donor age, sex, ethnicity and CMV serostatus were collected together with the repertoire data. Rather than using new phenotypic data, the later analysis identified candidate immune exposures from TCR beta sequences and from how often those sequences occurred across donors. The number of typed donors differed by locus: about 620-630 for A, B, C, DRB1 and DQB1; 522 for DQA1; about 600 for DPA1; and some 430 for DPB1. The study was designed to test whether signatures of past pathogen exposure could be identified by cataloging public T cell receptors. Class I and class II HLA loci were covered by the typing at four-digit resolution. The study used immunosequencing to profile the T cell repertoires of several hundred subjects and linked those repertoires to cytomegalovirus serostatus. Roughly 5 DR-DQ haplotypes were handled as single units for association and clustering because linkage in the cohort was strong. To predict cytomegalovirus infection status, the study brought together high-throughput TCR immunosequencing, statistical association of individual TCRs with disease status, and machine learning. In addition to the first cohort of roughly 670 subjects, a separate validation cohort of 120 different subjects was used. Study-level results and caveats: Specific HLA alleles were associated with around 18,000 TCR beta sequences at a false discovery rate of 0.05 in a later analysis. In a later analysis, several top co-occurrence clusters were reported to appear linked to parvovirus B19, influenza, CMV and Epstein-Barr virus. An earlier analysis of some 590 of the donors showed that most TCR beta V segments appeared in productive rearrangements either about 87% or about 30% of the time, which broadly matched IMGT annotations. For the cohort, immune exposure information was limited to CMV serostatus. Linkage disequilibrium might explain the correlated functional status among segregating V segments, but an unknown experimental factor could not be excluded. A further reported finding was that TCR beta sequences accurately predicted the HLA-A and HLA-B alleles for most subjects in the first cohort. The cohort was sequenced for TCR beta chains only, and without alpha or paired-chain data the features that could be detected were limited. Because HLA typing was unavailable for some donors at each locus, only the typed subset was used in association tests. V-gene and J-gene trimming of TCR beta chains was associated with a missense DCLRE1C variant in a later genetic analysis, and the association was replicated in an independent cohort. Sequencing depth was assumed to be roughly uniform across donors in the presence/absence analyses, though that assumption may not hold. A group of highly shared sequence variants was considered likely to be a technical artifact of the sequencing pipeline. In a later analysis, TCR association rates were found to vary across HLA loci, with the most associated TCRs seen for DRB1 alleles and the fewest for HLA-C alleles. Some IMGT-functional V segments, including TRBV6-2 and TRBV6-3, could not be told apart with the 87-base-pair reads, so those segments were excluded. While some public TCRs were present in many individuals, most TCR sequences turned up only very rarely across donors. The classifier was reported to diagnose cytomegalovirus status with high specificity and sensitivity in both the original cohort and the validation cohort. The study listed 150 to 200 TCR beta chains as associated with cytomegalovirus. In a later analysis, HLA-associated TCR beta chains were found to be more clonally expanded and to have lower generation probabilities than equally common non-associated chains. It was suggested by the authors that the approach could potentially be generalized to other disease states and immunological phenotypes. Over 15 rarely observed V segments, including chromosome 9 orphons, were excluded from the earlier analysis of several hundred of the donors because counts were too low. A few of the identified cytomegalovirus-associated TCR beta chains were confirmed in vitro to be specific for cytomegalovirus antigens. According to a later analysis, most CMV-associated TCR beta chains appeared to be HLA-restricted, and the HLA associations seemed to be driven largely by CMV exposure. When HLA alleles, especially DR and DQ, strongly co-occurred, attributing TCR associations to individual alleles was difficult. Compared with the approximately 710-donor mean, donors in an Asian-associated ancestry cluster had fewer N-insertions in productive TCRs, according to a later genetic analysis.

CDR1 SNHLY and CDR2 FYNNEI were looked up in the germline V gene. The CDR3 starts with the cysteine, ends with the phenylalanine, and has 15 residues. Just CDR3 DNA is preserved here, 45 bases in frame from base 1. Trimming removed 1 base from V and 3 bases from J, leaving 9 bases between the germline ends. The cohort comprised under 700 healthy bone marrow donors. All cohort members were sampled while nominally healthy, although unrecorded immune exposures were likely present. The donor tested CMV seropositive and was one of the 289 seropositive cohort members. Every donor gave a peripheral blood sample, and the peripheral blood mononuclear cells from that sample were used for TCR beta sequencing. Genomic DNA extraction from the blood cell samples was performed with the Qiagen DNeasy Blood Extraction Kit. The library was generated by the immunoSEQ multiplex PCR assay. For the multiplex PCR, a mixture combining 60 forward primers for TCR Vbeta segments and 13 reverse primers for TCR Jbeta segments was used. Amplification of the CDR3 region of rearranged TCR beta genes was performed with a multiplex PCR assay on genomic DNA. Amplified TCR beta libraries were sequenced as 87-base-pair reads on the Illumina HiSeq System. The paper's processing steps were these. In a later analysis, some 80 million unique TCR beta chains were counted across the roughly 700 repertoires, and roughly 9.9 million of these chains were shared by at least two donors. To remove PCR and sequencing errors, raw reads were error-corrected and collapsed into unique sequences using a nearest-neighbor algorithm that merged closely related sequences. To assign V, D and J gene segments, CDR3 sequences were aligned to IMGT reference sequences. For a sequence to be retained, a match of at least six nucleotides was required to both a V gene segment and a J gene segment. A rearrangement counted as productive if the CDR3 had no stop codons and remained in frame with V and J, and every other rearrangement counted as non-productive. Following IMGT convention, CDR3 was defined as the stretch from the second conserved V-encoded cysteine up to the conserved J-encoded phenylalanine. The earlier analysis of 500 to 650 of the donors excluded any sequence lacking an unambiguous match to a single V gene segment. In an earlier analysis of several hundred of the donors, V segments were called functional above 56.7% productive rearrangements and were called segregating when the between-donor standard deviation exceeded 5%. A statistical classification framework was built to diagnose cytomegalovirus status from the catalog of TCR beta chain sequences. In a later analysis, V and J genes were assigned by comparing TCR nucleotide sequences against IMGT/GENE-DB human TR gene sequences. The TCRdist pipeline was used in a later analysis to assign CDR3 sequences and most-parsimonious VDJ recombination scenarios. A later analysis defined each TCR beta chain by its CDR3 amino acid sequence plus V-gene family, and excluded reads lacking a unique V-gene family. As a way to deal with suspected cross-contamination and a sequencing artifact, a later analysis dropped roughly 620 nucleotide sequences that were highly shared and had low generation probability. In a later analysis, a clonal expansion index was calculated for each public chain from normalized within-repertoire ranks of inferred template counts. Generation probabilities in a later analysis came from a VDJ recombination model fitted to out-of-frame rearrangements, and those results were checked against IGoR. Hypergeometric tests were used in a later analysis to score TCR-TCR, TCR-HLA and TCR-CMV co-occurrence, with a repertoire-size bias correction applied to the TCR pairs. False discovery rates were estimated in a later analysis by permuting HLA or CMV assignments 20 times. In a later analysis, co-occurring TCRs were grouped using DBSCAN, and TCRdist sequence similarity was added for clustering within HLA-allele-positive subsets. Repertoires with fewer than 30,000 or more than 120,000 public chains were left out of co-occurrence clustering, as were five repertoires with anomalous nucleotide sharing. TCRdb holds this immuneACCESS table with in-frame rearrangements only. Some clones are missing; in checked studies, unresolved V genes explain under half, and the rest has no known cause. For V, J and clone size, that table is used; D and trimming come from the DNA. This sample has some 140,000 clones in its table, and around 79% of those were observed once. The biggest ten clones account for about 10% of the sample.

Regarding this clone: Its specific antigen is unknown. No base-level quality is on record; no much larger clone is a single base apart.

In this chain, TRBV2 is recombined with TRBJ2-2; the D gene is possibly TRBD2, with 5 bases matching. What was sequenced was PBMCs. The source is a woman aged 50 to 60 in good health and CMV-seropositive. The bases read TGTGCCAGCAGTGAAGTCCAGCGGTACACCGGGGAGCTGTTTTTT. The translation is CASSEVQRYTGELFF.